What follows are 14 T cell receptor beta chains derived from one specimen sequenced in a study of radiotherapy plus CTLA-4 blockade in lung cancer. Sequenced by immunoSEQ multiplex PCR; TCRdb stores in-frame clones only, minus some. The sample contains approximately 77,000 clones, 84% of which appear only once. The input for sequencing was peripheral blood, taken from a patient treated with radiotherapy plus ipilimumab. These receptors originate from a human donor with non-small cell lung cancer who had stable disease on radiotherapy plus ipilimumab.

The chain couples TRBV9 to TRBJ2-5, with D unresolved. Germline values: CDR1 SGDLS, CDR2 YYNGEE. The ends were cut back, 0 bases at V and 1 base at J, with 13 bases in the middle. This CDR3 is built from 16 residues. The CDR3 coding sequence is TGTGCCAGCAGCGTAGCTTCAGGCAGGCTCCAAGAGACCCAGTACTTC. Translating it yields CASSVASGRLQETQYF.

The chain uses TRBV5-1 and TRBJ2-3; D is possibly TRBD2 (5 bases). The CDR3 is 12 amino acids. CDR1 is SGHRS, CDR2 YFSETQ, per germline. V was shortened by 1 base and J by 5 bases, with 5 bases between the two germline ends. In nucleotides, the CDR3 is TGCGCCAGCAGCTTGACTAGAGATACGCAGTATTTT. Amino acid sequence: CASSLTRDTQYF.

The CDR3 nucleotides read TGCGCCAGCAGCCAAGAGGGCAGGACAAACTATGGCTACACCTTC. Its protein is CASSQEGRTNYGYTF. This chain links TRBV4-1 with TRBJ1-2; D may be TRBD1 (5 bases). Trimming cost V 0 bases and J 2 bases, with 10 bases left between them. Germline CDR1 MGHRA, CDR2 YSYEKL. The length of the CDR3 is 15 residues.

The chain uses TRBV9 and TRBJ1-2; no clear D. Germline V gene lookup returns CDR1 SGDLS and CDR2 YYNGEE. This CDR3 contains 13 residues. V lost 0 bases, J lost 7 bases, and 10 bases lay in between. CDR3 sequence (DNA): TGTGCCAGCAGCGTAGCCCCGGGAAGTGGCTACACCTTC. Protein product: CASSVAPGSGYTF.

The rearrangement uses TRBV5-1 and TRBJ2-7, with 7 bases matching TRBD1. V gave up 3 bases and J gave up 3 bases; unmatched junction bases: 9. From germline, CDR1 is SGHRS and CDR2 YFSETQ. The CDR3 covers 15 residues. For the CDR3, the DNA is TGCGCCAGCAGCTACAGCGACGCAGGGGGCTACGAGCAGTACTTC. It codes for CASSYSDAGGYEQYF.

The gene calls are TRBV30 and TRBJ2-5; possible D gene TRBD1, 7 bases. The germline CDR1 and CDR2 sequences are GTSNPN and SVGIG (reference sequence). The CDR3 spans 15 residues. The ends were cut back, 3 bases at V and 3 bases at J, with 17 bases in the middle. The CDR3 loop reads CAWSASAGGKETQYF. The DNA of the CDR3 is TGTGCCTGGAGCGCATCGGCAGGGGGGAAAGAGACCCAGTACTTC.

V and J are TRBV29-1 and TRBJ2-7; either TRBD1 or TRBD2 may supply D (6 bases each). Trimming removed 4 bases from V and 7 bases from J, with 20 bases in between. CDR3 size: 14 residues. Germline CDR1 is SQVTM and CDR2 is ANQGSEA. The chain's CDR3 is CSVAEPQGGWEQYF. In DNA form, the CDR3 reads TGCAGCGTTGCCGAGCCACAGGGAGGATGGGAGCAGTACTTC.

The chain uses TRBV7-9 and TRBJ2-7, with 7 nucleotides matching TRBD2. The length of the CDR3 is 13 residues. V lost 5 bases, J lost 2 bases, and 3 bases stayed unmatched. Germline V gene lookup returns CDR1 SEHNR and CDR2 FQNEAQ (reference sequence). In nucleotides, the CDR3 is TGTGCCAGCAGCGGTGGGAGGGCCTACGAGCAGTACTTC. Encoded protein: CASSGGRAYEQYF.

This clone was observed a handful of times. In nucleotides, the CDR3 is TGCGCCAGCAGCCAAGGAGGGGGACCAACTAATGAAAAACTGTTTTTT. This codes for CASSQGGGPTNEKLFF. This chain uses TRBV4-1 with TRBJ1-4; possible D gene TRBD1, 6 bases. V was cut by 1 base and J by 0 bases, with 9 bases left in between. Germline V lookup: CDR1 MGHRA, CDR2 YSYEKL. The CDR3 loop spans 16 amino acids.

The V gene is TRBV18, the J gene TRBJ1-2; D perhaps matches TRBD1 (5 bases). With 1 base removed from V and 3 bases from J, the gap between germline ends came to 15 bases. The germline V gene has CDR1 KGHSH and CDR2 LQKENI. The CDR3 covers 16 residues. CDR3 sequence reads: CASSPQTTGTDYGYTF. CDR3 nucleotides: TGTGCCAGCTCACCACAAACAACTGGGACTGACTATGGCTACACCTTC.

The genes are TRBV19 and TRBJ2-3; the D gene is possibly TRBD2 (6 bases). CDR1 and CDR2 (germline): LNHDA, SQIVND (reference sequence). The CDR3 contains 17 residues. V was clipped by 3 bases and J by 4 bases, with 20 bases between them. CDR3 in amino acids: CASSIPRVLAEADTQYF. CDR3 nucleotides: TGTGCCAGTAGTATCCCCCGAGTGTTAGCGGAGGCAGATACGCAGTATTTT.

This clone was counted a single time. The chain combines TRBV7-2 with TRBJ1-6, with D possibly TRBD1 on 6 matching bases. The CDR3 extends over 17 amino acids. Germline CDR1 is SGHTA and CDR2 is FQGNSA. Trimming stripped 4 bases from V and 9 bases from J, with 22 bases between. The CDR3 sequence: CASSSRSDRMYSSPLHF. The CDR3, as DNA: TGTGCCAGCAGCTCCAGATCCGACAGGATGTATTCTTCACCCCTCCACTTT.

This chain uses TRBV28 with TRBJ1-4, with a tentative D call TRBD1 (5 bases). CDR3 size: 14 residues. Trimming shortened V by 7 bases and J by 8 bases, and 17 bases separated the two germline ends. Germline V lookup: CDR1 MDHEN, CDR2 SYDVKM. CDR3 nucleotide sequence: TGTGCCAGCATTGGGGGGGGTGGTAACGAAAAACTGTTTTTT. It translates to CASIGGGGNEKLFF.

This CDR3 is CASRGQGSGEQYF. CDR3 in DNA: TGTGCCAGCAGAGGACAGGGATCGGGTGAGCAGTACTTC. V usage is TRBV11-3 and J usage is TRBJ2-7, with 8 bases matching TRBD1. The CDR3 has 13 amino acids. In germline, CDR1 is SGHNT, CDR2 YENEEA. V dropped 6 bases and J dropped 7; count of bases not matched to a gene: 8.